The present T cell receptor beta chain was sequenced within a study of T cell repertoires in cytomegalovirus infection. About the study: Peptides in the study included HLA-C-restricted and HLA-B-restricted CMV epitopes. The public TCR beta signatures pointed to both CMV infection and matching HLA type.

TCRdb re-called the reads through MiXCR, storing one row per CDR3 protein. The sample shows 640,000 or so distinct CDR3 sequences, around 32% of them seen only once. Per the germline V gene, CDR1 is SGHTA and CDR2 is FQGNSA. The CDR3 is 11 amino acids. With 4 bases removed from V and 11 bases from J, the gap between germline ends came to 11 bases. General study findings and limits: Clonotypes of TCR beta that were HLA-C-restricted and CMV-specific dominated the ex vivo response.

This clonotype was detected many times. Its antigen is undetermined. The rearrangement joins TRBV7-2 to TRBJ1-1; D ambiguous. This specimen was cultured PBMCs, taken from culture after CMV antigen stimulation. The TCR originated in a human donor in good health (CMV status not recorded). Some clones in this sample may be carry-over from other donors' samples. The CDR3 protein is CASSSDARAFF. CDR3 sequence (DNA): TGTGCCAGCAGCTCCGACGCGAGGGCTTTCTTT.